The present entry profiles one T cell receptor beta chain with its context. This entry belongs to a study of blood T cell repertoires in COVID-19. Study-wide background: Spain, Italy and the United States supplied samples that represented acute and convalescent COVID-19. From T cells, B-cell-depleted T cells, or PBMCs came the material, which was cDNA or gDNA.

Trimming removed 1 base from V and 2 bases from J, with 12 bases in between. This CDR3 region has 15 residues. The V gene's germline CDR1 is KGHSH and CDR2 LQKENI. Sequenced by immunoSEQ multiplex PCR; TCRdb stores in-frame clones only, minus some. Among 250,000 or so clones listed, over 65% were seen once. This rearrangement joins TRBV18 to TRBJ2-7; D possibly corresponds to TRBD2 (5 bases). This TCR derives from an elderly woman with acute or convalescent COVID-19. The sequenced sample was peripheral blood. DNA for the CDR3: TGTGCCAGCTCACCACGGTCAGGACTGACCTACGAGCAGTACTTC. It specifies CASSPRSGLTYEQYF.